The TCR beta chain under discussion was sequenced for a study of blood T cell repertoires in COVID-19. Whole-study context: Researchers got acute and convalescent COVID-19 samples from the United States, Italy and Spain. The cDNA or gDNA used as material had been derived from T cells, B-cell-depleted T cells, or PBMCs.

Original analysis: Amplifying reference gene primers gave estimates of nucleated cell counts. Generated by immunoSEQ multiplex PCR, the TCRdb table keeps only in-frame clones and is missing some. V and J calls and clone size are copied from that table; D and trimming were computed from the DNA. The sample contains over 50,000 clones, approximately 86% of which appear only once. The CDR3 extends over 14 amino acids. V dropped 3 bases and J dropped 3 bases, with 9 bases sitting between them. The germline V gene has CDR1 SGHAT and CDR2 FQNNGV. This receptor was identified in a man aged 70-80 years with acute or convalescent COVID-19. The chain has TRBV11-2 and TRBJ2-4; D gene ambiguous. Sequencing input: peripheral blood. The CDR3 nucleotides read TGTGCCAGCAGCTTCGCATACGGCAAAAACATTCAGTACTTC. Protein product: CASSFAYGKNIQYF.